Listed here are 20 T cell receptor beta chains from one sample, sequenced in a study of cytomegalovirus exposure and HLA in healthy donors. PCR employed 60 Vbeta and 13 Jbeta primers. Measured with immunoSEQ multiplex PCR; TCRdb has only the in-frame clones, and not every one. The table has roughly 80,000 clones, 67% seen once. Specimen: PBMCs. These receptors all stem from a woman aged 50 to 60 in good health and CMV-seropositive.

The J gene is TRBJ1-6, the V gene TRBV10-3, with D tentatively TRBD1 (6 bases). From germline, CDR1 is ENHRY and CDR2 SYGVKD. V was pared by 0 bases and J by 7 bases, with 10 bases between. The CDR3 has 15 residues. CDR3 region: CAISESQGTNSPLHF. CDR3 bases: TGTGCCATCAGTGAGTCGCAGGGGACGAATTCACCCCTCCACTTT.

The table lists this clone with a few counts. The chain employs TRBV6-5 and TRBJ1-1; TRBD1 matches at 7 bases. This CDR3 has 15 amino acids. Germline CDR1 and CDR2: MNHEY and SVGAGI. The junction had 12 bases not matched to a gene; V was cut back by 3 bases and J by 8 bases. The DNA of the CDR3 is TGTGCCAGCAGTTATTCTATGACAGGGATGTCGGAAGCTTTCTTT. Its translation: CASSYSMTGMSEAFF.

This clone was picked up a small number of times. This chain's CDR3 is CASSVAGQGRGTQYF. The CDR3 nucleotides read TGTGCCAGCAGCGTAGCCGGACAGGGCCGGGGGACCCAGTACTTC. The J gene is TRBJ2-5, the V gene TRBV9; 8 bases are a match to TRBD1. Trimming cost V 0 bases and J 7 bases; bases outside gene matches: 8. Germline V gives CDR1 SGDLS, CDR2 YYNGEE. This CDR3 has 15 amino acids.

In DNA, the CDR3 is TGTGCCAGCAGCGTCGAACTCAGGAACGGGGAGCTGTTTTTT. It codes for CASSVELRNGELFF. The chain combines TRBV9 with TRBJ2-2; D remains unclear. CDR3 length equals 14 residues. V was trimmed by 2 bases and J by 7 bases, leaving 12 bases between them. The germline V gene encodes CDR1 SGDLS and CDR2 YYNGEE.

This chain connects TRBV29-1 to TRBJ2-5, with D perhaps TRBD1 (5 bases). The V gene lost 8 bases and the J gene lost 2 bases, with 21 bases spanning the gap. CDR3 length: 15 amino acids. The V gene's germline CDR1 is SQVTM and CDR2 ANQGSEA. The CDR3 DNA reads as TGCAGCTTCGAGCCCATAGGGGTTGGGCAAGAGACCCAGTACTTC. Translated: CSFEPIGVGQETQYF. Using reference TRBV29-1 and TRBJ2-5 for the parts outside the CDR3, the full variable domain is SAVISQKPSRDICQRGTSLTIQCQVDSQVTMMFWYRQQPGQSLTLIATANQGSEATYESGFVIDKFPISRPNLTFSTLTVSNMSPEDSSIYLCSFEPIGVGQETQYFGPGTRLLVL.

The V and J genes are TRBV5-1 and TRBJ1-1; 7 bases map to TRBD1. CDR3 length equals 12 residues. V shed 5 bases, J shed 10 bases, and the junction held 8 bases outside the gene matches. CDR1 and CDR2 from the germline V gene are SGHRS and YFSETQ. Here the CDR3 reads CASRPDRVGAFF. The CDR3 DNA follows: TGCGCCAGCAGGCCTGACAGGGTAGGAGCTTTCTTT. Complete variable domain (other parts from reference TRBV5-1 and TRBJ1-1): KAGVTQTPRYLIKTRGQQVTLSCSPISGHRSVSWYQQTPGQGLQFLFEYFSETQRNKGNFPGRFSGRQFSNSRSEMNVSTLELGDSALYLCASRPDRVGAFFGQGTRLTVV.

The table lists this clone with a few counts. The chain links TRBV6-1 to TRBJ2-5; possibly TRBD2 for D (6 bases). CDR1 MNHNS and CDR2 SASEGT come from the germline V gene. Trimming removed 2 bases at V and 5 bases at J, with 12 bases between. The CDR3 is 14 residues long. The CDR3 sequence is CASSENDRGETQYF. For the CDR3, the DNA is TGTGCCAGCAGTGAAAATGATCGGGGGGAGACCCAGTACTTC.

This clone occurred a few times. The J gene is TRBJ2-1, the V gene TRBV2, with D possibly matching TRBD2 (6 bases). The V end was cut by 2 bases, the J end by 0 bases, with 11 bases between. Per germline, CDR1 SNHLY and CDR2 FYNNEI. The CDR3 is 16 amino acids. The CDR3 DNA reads TGTGCCAGCAGTGAATTCGGGGACTCCTCCTACAATGAGCAGTTCTTC. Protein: CASSEFGDSSYNEQFF.

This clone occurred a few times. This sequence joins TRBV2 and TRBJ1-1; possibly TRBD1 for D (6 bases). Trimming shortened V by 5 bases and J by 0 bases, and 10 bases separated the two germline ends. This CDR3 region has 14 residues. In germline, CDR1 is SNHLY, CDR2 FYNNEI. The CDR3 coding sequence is TGTGCCAGCAGTTGGACAGTCATGAACACTGAAGCTTTCTTT. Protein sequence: CASSWTVMNTEAFF.

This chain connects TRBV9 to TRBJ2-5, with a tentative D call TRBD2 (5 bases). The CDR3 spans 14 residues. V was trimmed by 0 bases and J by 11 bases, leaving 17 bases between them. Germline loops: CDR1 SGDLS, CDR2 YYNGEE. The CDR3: CASSVEGRTREQYF. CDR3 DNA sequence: TGTGCCAGCAGCGTAGAAGGTAGGACGAGGGAGCAGTACTTC.

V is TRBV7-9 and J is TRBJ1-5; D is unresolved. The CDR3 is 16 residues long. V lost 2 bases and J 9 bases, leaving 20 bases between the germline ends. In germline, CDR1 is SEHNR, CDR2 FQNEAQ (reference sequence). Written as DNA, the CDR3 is TGTGCCAGCAGCTTAACGGGGTTTGGGCCCCCCATGCCCCAGCATTTT. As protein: CASSLTGFGPPMPQHF.

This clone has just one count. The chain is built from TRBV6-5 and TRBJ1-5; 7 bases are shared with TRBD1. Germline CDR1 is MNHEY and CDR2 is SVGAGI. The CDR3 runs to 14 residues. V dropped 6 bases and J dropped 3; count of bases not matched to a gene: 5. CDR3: CASRSGTDNQPQHF. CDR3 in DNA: TGTGCCAGCAGGAGTGGGACAGACAATCAGCCCCAGCATTTT.

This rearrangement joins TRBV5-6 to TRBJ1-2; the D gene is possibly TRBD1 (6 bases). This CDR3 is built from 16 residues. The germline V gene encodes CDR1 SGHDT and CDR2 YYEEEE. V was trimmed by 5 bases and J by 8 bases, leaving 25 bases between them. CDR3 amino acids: CASSQLGPQGRRGYTF. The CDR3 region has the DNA TGTGCCAGCAGTCAATTGGGACCACAGGGACGACGGGGCTACACCTTC.

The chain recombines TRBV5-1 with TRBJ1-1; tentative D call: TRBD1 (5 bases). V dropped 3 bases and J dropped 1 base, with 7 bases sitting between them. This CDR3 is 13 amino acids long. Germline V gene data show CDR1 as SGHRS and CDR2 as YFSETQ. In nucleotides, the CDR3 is TGCGCCAGCAGCTGGACACAGAACACTGAAGCTTTCTTT. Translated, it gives CASSWTQNTEAFF.

Here the CDR3 reads CASSQFSGGPDTQYF. The CDR3 bases are TGTGCCAGCAGCCAATTTAGCGGGGGGCCAGATACGCAGTATTTT. The rearrangement joins TRBV4-2 to TRBJ2-3; 10 nucleotides align to TRBD2. Looked up from germline, CDR1 is LGHNA and CDR2 is YNFKEQ. Trimming at V came to 2 bases and at J to 4 bases, leaving 3 bases not matched to a gene. The CDR3 has 15 amino acids.

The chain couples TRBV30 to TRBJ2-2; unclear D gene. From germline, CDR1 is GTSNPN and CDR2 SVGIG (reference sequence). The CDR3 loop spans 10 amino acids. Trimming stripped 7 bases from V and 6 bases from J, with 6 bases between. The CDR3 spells CAFTAGELFF. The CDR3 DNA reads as TGTGCCTTTACAGCCGGGGAGCTGTTTTTT.

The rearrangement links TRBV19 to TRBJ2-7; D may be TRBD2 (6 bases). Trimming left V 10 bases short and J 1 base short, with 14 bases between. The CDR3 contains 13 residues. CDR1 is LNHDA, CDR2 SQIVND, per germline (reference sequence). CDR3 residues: CANRRDSSYEQYV. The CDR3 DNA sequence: TGTGCCAATAGGCGGGACTCTTCCTACGAGCAGTACGTC.

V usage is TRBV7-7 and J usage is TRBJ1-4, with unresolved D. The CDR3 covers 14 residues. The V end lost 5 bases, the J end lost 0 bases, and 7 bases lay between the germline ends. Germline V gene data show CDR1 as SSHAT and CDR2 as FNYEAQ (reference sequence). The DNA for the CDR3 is TGTGCCAGCAGCACTGAAGCAACTAATGAAAAACTGTTTTTT. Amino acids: CASSTEATNEKLFF.

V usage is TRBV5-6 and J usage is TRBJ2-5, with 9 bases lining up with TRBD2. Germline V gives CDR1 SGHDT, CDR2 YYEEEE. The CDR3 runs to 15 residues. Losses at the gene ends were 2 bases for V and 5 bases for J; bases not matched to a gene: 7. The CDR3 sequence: CASSLGVAGAETQYF. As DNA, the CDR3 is TGTGCCAGCAGCTTAGGAGTAGCGGGGGCGGAGACCCAGTACTTC.

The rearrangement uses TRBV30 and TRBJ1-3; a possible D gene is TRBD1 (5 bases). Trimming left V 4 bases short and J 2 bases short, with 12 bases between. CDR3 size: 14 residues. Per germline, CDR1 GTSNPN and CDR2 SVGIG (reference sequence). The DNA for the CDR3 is TGTGCCTGGATCGATGGGGCTGCTGGAAACACCATATATTTT. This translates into CAWIDGAAGNTIYF.